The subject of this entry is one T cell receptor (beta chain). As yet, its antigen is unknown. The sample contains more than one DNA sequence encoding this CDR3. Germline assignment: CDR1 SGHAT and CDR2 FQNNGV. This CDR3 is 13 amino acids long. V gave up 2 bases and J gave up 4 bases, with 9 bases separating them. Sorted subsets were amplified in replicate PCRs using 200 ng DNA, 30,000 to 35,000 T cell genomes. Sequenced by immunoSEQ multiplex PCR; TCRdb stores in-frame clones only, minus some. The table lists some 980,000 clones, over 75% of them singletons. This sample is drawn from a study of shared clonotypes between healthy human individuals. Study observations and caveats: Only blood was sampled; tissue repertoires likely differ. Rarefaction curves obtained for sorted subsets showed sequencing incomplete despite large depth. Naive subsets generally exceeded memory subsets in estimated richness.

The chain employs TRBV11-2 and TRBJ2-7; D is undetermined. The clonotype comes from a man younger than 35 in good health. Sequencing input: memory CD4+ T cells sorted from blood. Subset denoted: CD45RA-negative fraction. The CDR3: CASSLLAGYEQYF. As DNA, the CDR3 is TGTGCCAGCAGCTTATTGGCTGGGTACGAGCAGTACTTC.